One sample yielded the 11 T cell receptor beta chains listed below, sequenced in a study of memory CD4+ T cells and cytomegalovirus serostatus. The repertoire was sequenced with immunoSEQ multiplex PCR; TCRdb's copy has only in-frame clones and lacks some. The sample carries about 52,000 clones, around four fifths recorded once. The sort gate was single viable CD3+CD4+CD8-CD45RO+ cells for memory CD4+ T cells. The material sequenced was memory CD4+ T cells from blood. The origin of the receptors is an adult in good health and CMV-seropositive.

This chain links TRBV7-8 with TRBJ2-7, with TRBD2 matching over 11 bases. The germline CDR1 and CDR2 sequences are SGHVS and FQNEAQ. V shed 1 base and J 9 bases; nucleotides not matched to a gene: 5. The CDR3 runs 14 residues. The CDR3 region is CASSLVGSGRVQYF. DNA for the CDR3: TGTGCCAGCAGCTTAGTCGGTAGCGGGAGGGTGCAGTACTTC. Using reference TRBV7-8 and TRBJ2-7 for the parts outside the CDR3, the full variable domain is GAGVSQSPRYKVAKRGQDVALRCDPISGHVSLFWYQQALGQGPEFLTYFQNEAQLDKSGLPSDRFFAERPEGSVSTLKIQRTQQEDSAVYLCASSLVGSGRVQYFGPGTRLTVT.

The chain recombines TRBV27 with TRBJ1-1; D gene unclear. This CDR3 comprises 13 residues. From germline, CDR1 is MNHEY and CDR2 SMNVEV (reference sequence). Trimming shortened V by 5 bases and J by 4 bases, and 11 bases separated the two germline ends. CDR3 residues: CASSPPGVTEAFF. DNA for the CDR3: TGTGCCAGCAGTCCCCCCGGGGTCACTGAAGCTTTCTTT.

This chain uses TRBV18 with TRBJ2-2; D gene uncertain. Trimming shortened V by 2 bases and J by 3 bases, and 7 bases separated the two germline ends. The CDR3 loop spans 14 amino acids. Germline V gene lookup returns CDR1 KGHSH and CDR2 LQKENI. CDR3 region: CASSPGKDTGELFF. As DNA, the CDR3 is TGTGCCAGCTCACCAGGGAAGGACACCGGGGAGCTGTTTTTT. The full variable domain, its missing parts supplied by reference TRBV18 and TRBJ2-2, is NAGVMQNPRHLVRRRGQEARLRCSPMKGHSHVYWYRQLPEEGLKFMVYLQKENIIDESGMPKERFSAEFPKEGPSILRIQQVVRGDSAAYFCASSPGKDTGELFFGEGSRLTVL.

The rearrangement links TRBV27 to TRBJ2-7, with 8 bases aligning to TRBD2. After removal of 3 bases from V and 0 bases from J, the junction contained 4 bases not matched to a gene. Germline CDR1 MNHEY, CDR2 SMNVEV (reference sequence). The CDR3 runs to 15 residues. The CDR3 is CASSFSAGGSYEQYF. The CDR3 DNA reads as TGTGCCAGCAGTTTCTCGGCGGGGGGCTCCTACGAGCAGTACTTC.

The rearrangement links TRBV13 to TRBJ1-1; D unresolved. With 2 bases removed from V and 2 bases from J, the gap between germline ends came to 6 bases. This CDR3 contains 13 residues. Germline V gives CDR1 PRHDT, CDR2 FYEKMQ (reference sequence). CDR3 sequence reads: CASSLMFNTEAFF. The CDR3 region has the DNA TGTGCCAGCAGCTTAATGTTTAACACTGAAGCTTTCTTT. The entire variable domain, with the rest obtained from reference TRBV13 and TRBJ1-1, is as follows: AAGVIQSPRHLIKEKRETATLKCYPIPRHDTVYWYQQGPGQDPQFLISFYEKMQSDKGSIPDRFSAQQFSDYHSELNMSSLELGDSALYFCASSLMFNTEAFFGQGTRLTVV.

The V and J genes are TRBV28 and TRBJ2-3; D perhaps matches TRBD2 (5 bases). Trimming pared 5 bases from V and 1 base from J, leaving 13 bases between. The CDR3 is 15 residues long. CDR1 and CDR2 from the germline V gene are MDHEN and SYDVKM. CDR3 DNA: TGTGCCAGCAGTACCTCCGGGGTGCGCACAGATACGCAGTATTTT. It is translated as CASSTSGVRTDTQYF.

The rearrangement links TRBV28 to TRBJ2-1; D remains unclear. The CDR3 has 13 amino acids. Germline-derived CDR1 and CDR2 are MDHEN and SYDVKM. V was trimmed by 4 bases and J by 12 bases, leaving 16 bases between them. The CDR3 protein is CASSSQRSRRQFF. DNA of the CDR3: TGTGCCAGCAGTTCCCAACGCTCCCGCCGGCAGTTCTTC.

The CDR3 region is CSWGGANEKLFF. The CDR3 nucleotides read TGCAGCTGGGGGGGGGCTAATGAAAAACTGTTTTTT. J is TRBJ1-4 and V is TRBV29-1; D is possibly TRBD1 (5 bases). Germline-derived CDR1 and CDR2 are SQVTM and ANQGSEA. With 8 bases removed from V and 3 bases from J, the gap between germline ends came to 10 bases. The CDR3 has 12 residues. Combining the CDR3 with reference TRBV29-1 and TRBJ1-4 gives the whole variable domain SAVISQKPSRDICQRGTSLTIQCQVDSQVTMMFWYRQQPGQSLTLIATANQGSEATYESGFVIDKFPISRPNLTFSTLTVSNMSPEDSSIYLCSWGGANEKLFFGSGTQLSVL.

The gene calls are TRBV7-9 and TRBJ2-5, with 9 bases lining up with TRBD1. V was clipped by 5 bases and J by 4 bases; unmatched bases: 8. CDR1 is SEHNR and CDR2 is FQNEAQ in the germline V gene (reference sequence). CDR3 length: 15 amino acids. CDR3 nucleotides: TGTGCCAGCAGCGCCACAGGGGGCTTGGGAGAGACCCAGTACTTC. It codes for CASSATGGLGETQYF.

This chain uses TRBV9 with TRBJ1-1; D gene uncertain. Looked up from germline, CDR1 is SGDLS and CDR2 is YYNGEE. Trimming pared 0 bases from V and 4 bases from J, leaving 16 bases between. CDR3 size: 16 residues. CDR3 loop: CASSVGVSLGSTEAFF. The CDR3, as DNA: TGTGCCAGCAGCGTAGGAGTTTCATTGGGTAGCACTGAAGCTTTCTTT.

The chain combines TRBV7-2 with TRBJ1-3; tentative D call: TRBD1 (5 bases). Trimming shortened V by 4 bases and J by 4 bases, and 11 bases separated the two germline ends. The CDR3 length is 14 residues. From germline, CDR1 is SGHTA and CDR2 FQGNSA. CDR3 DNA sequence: TGTGCCAGCAGCTCCGAGGGGCTCGGAAACACCATATATTTT. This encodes CASSSEGLGNTIYF.